These T cell receptor beta chains were read from a single sample in a study of cytomegalovirus exposure and HLA in healthy donors. Assay: immunoSEQ multiplex PCR; the TCRdb copy retains only in-frame clones and omits some. The sample data list around 78,000 clones. Sequenced: PBMCs. The receptors here all came from a man between 18 and 29 years old in good health and CMV-seropositive. Each CDR3 is given with its conserved first and last residue. The order of the fields is D gene, V gene, J gene, CDR3 protein, CDR3 DNA. The D gene is left open where the match is weak.

>TRBD1|TRBV11-2|TRBJ1-1
CASSLAGQGARTEAFF
TGTGCCAGCAGCTTAGCGGGACAGGGGGCGCGAACTGAAGCTTTCTTT
>TRBD2|TRBV9|TRBJ2-7
CASSPPTSGSKRVSYEQYF
TGTGCCAGCAGCCCCCCGACTAGCGGGAGTAAACGGGTATCCTACGAGCAGTACTTC
>-|TRBV9|TRBJ2-7
CADTFSAHYEQYF
TGTGCCGACACTTTCTCAGCCCACTACGAGCAGTACTTC
>-|TRBV28|TRBJ1-5
CASSYAIYRYNQPQHF
TGTGCCAGCAGCTACGCTATATACAGGTACAATCAGCCCCAGCATTTT
>-|TRBV5-4|TRBJ1-1
CASSLGRTMNTEAFF
TGTGCCAGCAGCTTGGGCAGAACCATGAACACTGAAGCTTTCTTT
>-|TRBV5-4|TRBJ2-7
CASSSTDSTYEQYF
TGTGCCAGCAGCTCGACAGATTCTACCTACGAGCAGTACTTC
>TRBD1|TRBV15|TRBJ1-2
CATSRSRDSYGYTF
TGTGCCACCAGCAGGTCCCGGGACAGCTATGGCTACACCTTC
>-|TRBV6-5|TRBJ2-5
CASSYRPGQETQYF
TGTGCCAGCAGTTACCGGCCAGGTCAAGAGACCCAGTACTTC
>TRBD1|TRBV5-6|TRBJ2-7
CASSLSGGDEQYF
TGTGCCAGCAGCTTGTCAGGGGGCGACGAGCAGTACTTC
>-|TRBV5-1|TRBJ2-2
CASSLGHPSTGELFF
TGCGCCAGCAGCTTGGGACATCCGAGCACCGGGGAGCTGTTTTTT
>TRBD1|TRBV29-1|TRBJ1-1
CSVRDRGDTEAFF
TGCAGCGTTCGGGACAGGGGGGACACTGAAGCTTTCTTT
>-|TRBV2|TRBJ2-7
CASSEDRVYEQYF
TGTGCCAGCAGTGAAGACAGGGTCTACGAGCAGTACTTC
>-|TRBV28|TRBJ1-2
CASSLVGGHNGYTF
TGTGCCAGCAGTTTGGTAGGGGGTCATAATGGCTACACCTTC
>-|TRBV27|TRBJ1-2
CASSSSGNYGYTF
TGTGCCAGCAGTTCGTCCGGGAACTATGGCTACACCTTC
>-|TRBV30|TRBJ2-3
CAWSVGGLRAQYF
TGTGCCTGGAGTGTAGGAGGACTACGGGCGCAGTATTTT
>-|TRBV5-1|TRBJ1-1
CASSNVRQEMNTEAFF
TGCGCCAGCAGCAACGTCAGACAGGAGATGAACACTGAAGCTTTCTTT
>-|TRBV19|TRBJ2-3
CASSLLGAGTDTQYF
TGTGCCAGTAGTCTTCTTGGTGCAGGGACAGATACGCAGTATTTT
>-|TRBV10-3|TRBJ1-2
CAISVASGTTIVYTF
TGTGCCATCAGTGTAGCTTCCGGGACAACTATCGTCTACACCTTC
>-|TRBV19|TRBJ1-4
CASTTPGRGVEKLFF
TGTGCCAGTACTACCCCGGGCAGGGGAGTCGAAAAACTGTTTTTT
>-|TRBV2|TRBJ2-1
CASREVRLNEQFF
TGTGCCAGCAGGGAGGTCAGACTAAATGAGCAGTTCTTC
>TRBD1|TRBV10-2|TRBJ2-4
CASSPGQGAKNIQYF
TGCGCCAGCAGTCCGGGACAGGGAGCCAAAAACATTCAGTACTTC
>-|TRBV6-5|TRBJ2-4
CASSYGGVTKNIQYF
TGTGCCAGCAGTTACGGAGGGGTGACCAAAAACATTCAGTACTTC
>-|TRBV6-1|TRBJ2-7
CASSDGPYRVLSYEQYF
TGTGCCAGCAGTGACGGGCCTTACAGGGTTCTGTCCTACGAGCAGTACTTC
>-|TRBV19|TRBJ1-3
CASSIPGIGNTIYF
TGTGCCAGTAGTATACCGGGGATCGGAAACACCATATATTTT
>-|TRBV7-7|TRBJ2-5
CASSLLSGLETQYF
TGTGCTAGCAGCTTACTCTCGGGGTTAGAGACCCAGTACTTC
>TRBD1|TRBV7-9|TRBJ1-1
CASSRRDRGLTEAFF
TGTGCCAGCAGCCGGCGGGACAGGGGGTTAACTGAAGCTTTCTTT
>-|TRBV19|TRBJ1-5
CASVTGNQPQHF
TGTGCCAGTGTAACAGGTAATCAGCCCCAGCATTTT
>-|TRBV2|TRBJ2-1
CASSVRAAGEQFF
TGTGCCAGCAGCGTAAGGGCTGCGGGTGAGCAGTTCTTC
>-|TRBV6-1|TRBJ1-5
CASTRGINQPQHF
TGTGCCAGCACTAGAGGTATCAATCAGCCCCAGCATTTT
>-|TRBV6-1|TRBJ1-2
CASSEDLQGNYGYTF
TGTGCCAGCAGTGAGGACCTACAGGGAAACTATGGCTACACCTTC
>-|TRBV9|TRBJ1-2
CASSVGVRDYGYTF
TGTGCCAGCAGCGTAGGAGTCAGGGACTATGGCTACACCTTC
>TRBD1|TRBV27|TRBJ1-5
CASSGRDRGLINQPQHF
TGTGCCAGCTCCGGACGGGACAGGGGCCTCATTAATCAGCCCCAGCATTTT
>-|TRBV18|TRBJ1-1
CASSSEQDTEAFF
TGTGCCAGCTCCTCAGAACAGGACACTGAAGCTTTCTTT
>-|TRBV11-2|TRBJ2-7
CASSSARPQGNEQYF
TGTGCCAGCAGCTCAGCTCGCCCCCAGGGGAACGAGCAGTACTTC
>-|TRBV15|TRBJ2-1
CATSRDGGSSYNEQFF
TGTGCCACCAGCAGAGATGGGGGGAGCTCCTACAATGAGCAGTTCTTC
>-|TRBV5-1|TRBJ2-7
CASSQDLAYEQYF
TGCGCCAGCAGCCAGGACTTAGCCTACGAGCAGTACTTC
>-|TRBV19|TRBJ1-1
CASLGRGNTEAFF
TGTGCCAGTCTCGGCCGGGGGAACACTGAAGCTTTCTTT
>-|TRBV6-5|TRBJ2-1
CASSSGGGSEQFF
TGTGCCAGCAGTTCCGGGGGAGGTTCTGAGCAGTTCTTC
>-|TRBV19|TRBJ1-5
CASSIWGYLDSNQPQHF
TGTGCCAGTAGTATCTGGGGCTATCTGGATAGCAATCAGCCCCAGCATTTT